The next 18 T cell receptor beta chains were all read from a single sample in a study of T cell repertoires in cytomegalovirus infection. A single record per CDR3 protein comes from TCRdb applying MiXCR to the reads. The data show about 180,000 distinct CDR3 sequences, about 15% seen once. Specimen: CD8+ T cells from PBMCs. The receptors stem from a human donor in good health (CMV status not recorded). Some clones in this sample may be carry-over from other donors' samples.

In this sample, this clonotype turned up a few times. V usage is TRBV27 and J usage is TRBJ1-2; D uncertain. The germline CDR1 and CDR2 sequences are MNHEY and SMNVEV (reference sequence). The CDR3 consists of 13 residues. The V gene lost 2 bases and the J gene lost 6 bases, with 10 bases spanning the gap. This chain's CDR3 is CASSLDASHGYTF. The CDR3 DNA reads TGTGCCAGCAGTTTAGACGCATCGCATGGCTACACCTTC.

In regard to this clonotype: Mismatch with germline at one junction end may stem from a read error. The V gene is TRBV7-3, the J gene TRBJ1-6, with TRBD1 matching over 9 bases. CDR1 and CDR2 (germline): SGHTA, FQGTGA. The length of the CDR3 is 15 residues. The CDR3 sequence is CASSITGGANSPLHF. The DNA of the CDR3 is TGTGCCAGCAGCATAACAGGGGGCGCGAATTCACCCCTCCACTTT. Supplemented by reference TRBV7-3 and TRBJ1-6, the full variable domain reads GAGVSQTPSNKVTEKGKYVELRCDPISGHTALYWYRQSLGQGPEFLIYFQGTGAADDSGLPNDRFFAVRPEGSVSTLKIQRTERGDSAVYLCASSITGGANSPLHFGNGTRLTVT.

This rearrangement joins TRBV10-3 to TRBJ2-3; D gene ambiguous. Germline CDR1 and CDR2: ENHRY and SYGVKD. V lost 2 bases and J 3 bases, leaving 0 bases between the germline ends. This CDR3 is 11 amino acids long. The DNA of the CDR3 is TGTGCCATCAGTGAGACAGATACGCAGTATTTT. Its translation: CAISETDTQYF.

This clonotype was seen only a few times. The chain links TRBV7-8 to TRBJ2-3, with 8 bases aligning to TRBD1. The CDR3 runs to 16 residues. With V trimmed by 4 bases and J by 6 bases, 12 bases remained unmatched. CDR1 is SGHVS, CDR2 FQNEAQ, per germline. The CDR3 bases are TGTGCCAGCAGCTCGATCAGGGACAGGCCTTTCGATACGCAGTATTTT. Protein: CASSSIRDRPFDTQYF.

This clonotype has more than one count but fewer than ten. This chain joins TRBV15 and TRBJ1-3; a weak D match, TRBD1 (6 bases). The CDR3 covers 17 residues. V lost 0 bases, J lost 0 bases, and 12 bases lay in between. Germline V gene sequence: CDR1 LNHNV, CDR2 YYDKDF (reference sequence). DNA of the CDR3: TGTGCCACCAGCAGAGATCTTTCACAGGGCTCTGGAAACACCATATATTTT. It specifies CATSRDLSQGSGNTIYF.

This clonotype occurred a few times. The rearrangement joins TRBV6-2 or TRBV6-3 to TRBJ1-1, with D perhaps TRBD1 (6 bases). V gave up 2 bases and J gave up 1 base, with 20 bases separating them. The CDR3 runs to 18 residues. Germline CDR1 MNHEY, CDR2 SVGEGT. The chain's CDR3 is CASSYAVGQSNKNTEAFF. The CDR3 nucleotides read TGTGCCAGCAGTTACGCCGTAGGACAGTCTAACAAGAACACTGAAGCTTTCTTT.

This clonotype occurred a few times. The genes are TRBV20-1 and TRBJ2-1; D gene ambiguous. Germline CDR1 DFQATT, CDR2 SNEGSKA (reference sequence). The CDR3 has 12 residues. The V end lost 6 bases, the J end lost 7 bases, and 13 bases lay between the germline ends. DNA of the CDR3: TGCAGTGCAACCAACATTGGGAATGAGCAGTTCTTC. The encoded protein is CSATNIGNEQFF.

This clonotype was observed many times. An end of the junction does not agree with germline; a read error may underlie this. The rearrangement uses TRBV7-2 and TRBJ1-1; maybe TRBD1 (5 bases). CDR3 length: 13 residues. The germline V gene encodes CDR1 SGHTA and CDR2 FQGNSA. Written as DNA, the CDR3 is TGTGCCAGCAGCTTGACAGCAAACAATGAAGCTTTCTTT. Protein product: CASSLTANNEAFF.

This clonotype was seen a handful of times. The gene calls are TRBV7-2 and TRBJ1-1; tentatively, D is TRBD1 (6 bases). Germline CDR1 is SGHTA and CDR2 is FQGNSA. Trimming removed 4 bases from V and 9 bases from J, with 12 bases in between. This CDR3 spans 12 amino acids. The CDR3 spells CASSSTGKQAFF. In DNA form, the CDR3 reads TGTGCCAGCAGCTCAACAGGGAAACAAGCTTTCTTT.

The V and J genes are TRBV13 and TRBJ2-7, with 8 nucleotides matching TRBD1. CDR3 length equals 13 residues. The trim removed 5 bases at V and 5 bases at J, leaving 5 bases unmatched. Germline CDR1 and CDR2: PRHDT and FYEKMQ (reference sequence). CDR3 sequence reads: CASSPGQGDEQYF. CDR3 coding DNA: TGTGCCAGCAGCCCTGGACAGGGCGACGAGCAGTACTTC.

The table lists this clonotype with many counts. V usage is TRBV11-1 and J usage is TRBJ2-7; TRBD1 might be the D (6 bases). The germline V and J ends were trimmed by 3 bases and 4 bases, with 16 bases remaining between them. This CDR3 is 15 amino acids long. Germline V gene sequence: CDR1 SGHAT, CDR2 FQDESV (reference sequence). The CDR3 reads CASSLRRGTAYEQYF. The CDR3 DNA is TGTGCCAGCAGCTTGCGAAGGGGGACCGCATACGAGCAGTACTTC.

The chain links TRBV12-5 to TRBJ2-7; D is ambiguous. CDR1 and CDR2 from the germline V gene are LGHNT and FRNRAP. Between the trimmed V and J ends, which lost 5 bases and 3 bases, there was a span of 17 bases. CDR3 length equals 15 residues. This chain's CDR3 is CASGLAPGMYYEQYF. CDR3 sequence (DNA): TGTGCTAGTGGTCTTGCCCCTGGGATGTACTACGAGCAGTACTTC.

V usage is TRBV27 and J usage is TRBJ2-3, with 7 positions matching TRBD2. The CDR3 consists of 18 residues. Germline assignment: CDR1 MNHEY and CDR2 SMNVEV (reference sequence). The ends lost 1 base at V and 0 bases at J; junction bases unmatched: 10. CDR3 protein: CASSLFPQRGLSTDTQYF. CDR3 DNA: TGTGCCAGCAGTTTATTCCCCCAGCGGGGCCTTAGCACAGATACGCAGTATTTT.

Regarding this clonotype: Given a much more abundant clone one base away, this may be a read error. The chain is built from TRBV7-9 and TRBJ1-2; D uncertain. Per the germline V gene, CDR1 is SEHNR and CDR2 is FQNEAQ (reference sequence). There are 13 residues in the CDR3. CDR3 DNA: TGTGCCAGCAGCTTAAAAAGGAAAGCCGCGCAGGCCTTC. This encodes CASSLKRKAAQAF.

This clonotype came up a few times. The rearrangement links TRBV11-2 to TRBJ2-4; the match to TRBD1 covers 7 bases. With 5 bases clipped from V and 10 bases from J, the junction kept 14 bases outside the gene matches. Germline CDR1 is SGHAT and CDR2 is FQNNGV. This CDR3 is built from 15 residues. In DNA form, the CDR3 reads TGTGCCAGCAGCGAAAGGGGTGGGACAGCCTTTATTCAGTACTTC. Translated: CASSERGGTAFIQYF. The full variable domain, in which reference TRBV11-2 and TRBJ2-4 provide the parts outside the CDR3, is EAGVAQSPRYKIIEKRQSVAFWCNPISGHATLYWYQQILGQGPKLLIQFQNNGVVDDSQLPKDRFSAERLKGVDSTLKIQPAKLEDSAVYLCASSERGGTAFIQYFGAGTRLSVL.

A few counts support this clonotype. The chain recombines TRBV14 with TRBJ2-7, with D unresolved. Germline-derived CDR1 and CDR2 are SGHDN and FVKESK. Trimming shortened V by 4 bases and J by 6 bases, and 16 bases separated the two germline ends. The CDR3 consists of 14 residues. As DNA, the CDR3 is TGTGCCAGCAGCCCACCTCCGGGCTGGGGCGAGCAGTACTTC. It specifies CASSPPPGWGEQYF.

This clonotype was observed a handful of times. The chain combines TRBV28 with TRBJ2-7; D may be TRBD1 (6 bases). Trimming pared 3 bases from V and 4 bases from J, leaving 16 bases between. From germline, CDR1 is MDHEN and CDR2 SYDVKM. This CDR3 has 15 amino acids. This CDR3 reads CASSFHRDMKYEQYF. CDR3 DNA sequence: TGTGCCAGCAGTTTTCACCGGGACATGAAATACGAGCAGTACTTC.

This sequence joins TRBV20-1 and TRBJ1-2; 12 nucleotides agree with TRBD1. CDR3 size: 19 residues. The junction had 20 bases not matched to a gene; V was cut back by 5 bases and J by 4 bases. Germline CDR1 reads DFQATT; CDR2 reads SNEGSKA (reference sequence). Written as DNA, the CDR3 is TGCAGTGCTGGGGAGGGACTAAAGCGGGACAGGGGGCCTAGCTATGGCTACACCTTC. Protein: CSAGEGLKRDRGPSYGYTF.